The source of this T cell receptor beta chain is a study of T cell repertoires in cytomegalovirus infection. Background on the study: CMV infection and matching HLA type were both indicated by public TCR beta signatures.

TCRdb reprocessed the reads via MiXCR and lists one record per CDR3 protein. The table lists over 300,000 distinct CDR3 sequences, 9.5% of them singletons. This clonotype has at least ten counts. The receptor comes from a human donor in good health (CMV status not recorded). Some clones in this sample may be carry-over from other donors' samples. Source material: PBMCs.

In DNA form, the CDR3 reads TGCAGTGCTAGACCCCCGGCCTCTGGAAACACCATATATTTT. Translating gives CSARPPASGNTIYF. This chain links TRBV20-1 with TRBJ1-3; D remains unclear. CDR1 and CDR2 from the germline V gene are DFQATT and SNEGSKA (reference sequence). The CDR3 is made up of 14 amino acids. V was clipped by 2 bases and J by 0 bases, with 8 bases between them.